The text below deals with one T cell receptor beta chain. Its antigen is unknown. Clones were sequenced by immunoSEQ multiplex PCR, and TCRdb holds only the in-frame ones, with some missing. The table records about 35,000 clones, 90% to 95% of them present only once. Trimming removed 1 base at V and 12 bases at J, with 16 bases between. This CDR3 is 13 amino acids long. Per germline, CDR1 SEHNR and CDR2 FQNEAQ (reference sequence). This sample stems from a study of graft-versus-host responses after intestinal transplantation. At the level of the study: Recipients received multivisceral, liver-intestinal, or isolated intestinal transplants. After anti-thymocyte globulin induction, recipients took tacrolimus and steroids for 3 to 4 years.

Study results and limitations: Recipient marrow harbored GvH clones, some of which surfaced first in ileum or blood.

The specimen was PBMCs, collected 16 days after intestinal transplant. This chain connects TRBV7-9 to TRBJ2-7; TRBD1 might be the D (6 bases). The sequence was obtained from a human patient who received an intestinal transplant, so some T cells may come from the graft donor. CDR3 loop: CASSLEGVTGLYF. Here the CDR3 DNA reads TGTGCCAGCAGCTTAGAGGGGGTTACGGGTTTGTACTTC.